This T cell receptor (beta chain) was found in a study of shared clonotypes between healthy human individuals. Several immunoSEQ plates held equal portions of the genomic DNA taken from each subset. Profiled with immunoSEQ multiplex PCR; TCRdb holds only in-frame clones, not every one. In the table there are about 590,000 clones, 95% to 96% of which are singletons. This clone was observed once. Only CD45RO-negative cells positively selected for CCR7 counted as naive CD8 cells, so terminally differentiated effector memory CD45RA+ cells were excluded. The sequenced sample was naive CD8+ T cells sorted from blood. The receptor comes from a woman in her 30s in good health.

The CDR3 sequence is CASSHIDRGDYGYTF. CDR3 nucleotides: TGTGCCAGCAGCCACATCGACAGGGGGGACTATGGCTACACCTTC. The rearrangement joins TRBV7-9 to TRBJ1-2; 9 nucleotides align to TRBD1. The V gene end was trimmed by 5 bases and the J gene end by 3 bases; junction bases not matched to a gene: 7. Germline V CDR1 and CDR2: SEHNR, FQNEAQ (reference sequence). The length of the CDR3 is 15 residues.